The present T cell receptor (beta chain) was sequenced within a study of control samples from healthy donors and cancer patients. The V gene lost 3 bases and the J gene lost 9 bases, with 17 bases spanning the gap. The CDR3 has 14 amino acids. Looked up from germline, CDR1 is MNHEY and CDR2 is SVGAGI. The table came from immunoSEQ multiplex PCR; TCRdb's copy has only in-frame clones and leaves some out. The repertoire holds roughly 80,000 clones, with around 92% as singletons. Sequencing was carried out using blood. V and J are TRBV6-5 and TRBJ1-1; perhaps TRBD1 as D (5 bases). The TCR originated in a middle-aged man in good health. CDR3 sequence reads: CASSYNDDSSKAFF. The DNA of the CDR3 is TGTGCCAGCAGTTATAATGACGACAGTTCTAAAGCTTTCTTT.